A selection of T cell receptor beta chains follows, all from one sample in a study of immune cell composition in non-small cell lung cancer. Sequencing used immunoSEQ multiplex PCR; TCRdb keeps in-frame clones, though not all of them. The data contain roughly 10,000 clones, almost 70% of them singletons. Sequenced material: lung tumor tissue. Source of these receptors: a human donor with non-small cell lung cancer. The CDR3 runs from the conserved cysteine through the conserved F or W. The D gene is left open where the match is weak. Only part of the rows carry a size: once, few, many, or a class if the clone is expanded.

>.|TRBJ1-2|TRBV30|.|13
CAWKSFSDYGYTF
TGTGCCTGGAAATCGTTTTCAGACTATGGCTACACCTTC
>TRBD1|TRBJ2-7|TRBV19|few|14
CASSSRTGTYEQYF
TGTGCCAGTAGTTCCAGGACAGGGACCTACGAGCAGTACTTC
>TRBD2|TRBJ2-5|TRBV6-1|.|14
CASGGRPVGETQYF
TGTGCCAGCGGCGGGAGGCCAGTCGGAGAGACCCAGTACTTC
>TRBD2|TRBJ2-1|TRBV27|.|15
CASSLSGGPYNEQFF
TGTGCCAGCAGTCTTAGCGGGGGGCCCTACAATGAGCAGTTCTTC
>.|TRBJ2-7|TRBV7-2|.|15
CASSLGDASSYEQYF
TGTGCCAGCAGCTTAGGGGACGCGAGCTCCTACGAGCAGTACTTC
>.|TRBJ1-4|TRBV11-2|.|16
CASSTRVRSTNEKLFF
TGTGCCAGCAGCACCAGGGTCCGGTCAACTAATGAAAAACTGTTTTTT
>TRBD1|TRBJ1-1|TRBV14|once|11
CASSQTGAAFF
TGTGCCAGCAGCCAAACAGGGGCAGCTTTCTTT
>.|TRBJ2-5|TRBV6-1|.|12
CASRQRQETQYF
TGTGCCAGCAGGCAGCGCCAAGAGACCCAGTACTTC
>TRBD2|TRBJ2-7|TRBV11-2|.|14
CASSLAPSGYEQYF
TGTGCCAGCAGCTTAGCCCCTAGCGGGTACGAGCAGTACTTC
>.|TRBJ1-1|TRBV21-1|.|13
CALPGKVGTEAFF
TGTGCCCTACCGGGGAAGGTCGGCACTGAAGCTTTCTTT
>.|TRBJ2-1|TRBV5-1|.|16
CASSIGEPGSYNEQFF
TGCGCCAGCAGCATTGGAGAACCCGGCTCCTACAATGAGCAGTTCTTC
>.|TRBJ2-3|TRBV7-9|.|14
CASSERPGRHTQYF
TGTGCCAGCAGCGAACGGCCAGGGCGCCATACGCAGTATTTT
>TRBD1|TRBJ1-1|TRBV7-2|.|13
CASSTGTALSPPF
TGTGCCAGCAGCACCGGGACAGCACTCTCACCCCCCTTT
>TRBD2|TRBJ2-5|TRBV19|once|16
CASSIGSGGARETQYF
TGTGCCAGTAGTATAGGTAGCGGGGGGGCCCGGGAGACCCAGTACTTC
>.|TRBJ2-3|TRBV27|.|16
CASSLFEGTRTDTQYF
TGTGCCAGCAGTTTATTCGAGGGGACCCGCACAGATACGCAGTATTTT
>.|TRBJ1-6|TRBV27|large|14
CASRPTSGFSPLHF
TGTGCCAGCCGACCCACATCGGGATTTTCACCCCTCCACTTT
>.|TRBJ1-4|TRBV19|.|13
CASSMSPSEKLFF
TGTGCCAGTAGTATGTCCCCCTCTGAAAAACTGTTTTTT
>.|TRBJ1-1|TRBV11-2|.|14
CASSLEGLNTEAFF
TGTGCCAGCAGCTTAGAAGGTCTCAACACTGAAGCTTTCTTT
>.|TRBJ2-5|TRBV5-8|.|15
CASSLARGPQETQYF
TGTGCCAGCAGCTTGGCAAGGGGACCGCAAGAGACCCAGTACTTC
>TRBD1|TRBJ1-1|TRBV6-6|few|13
CASSWDRDTEAFF
TGTGCCAGCAGTTGGGACAGGGACACTGAAGCTTTCTTT
>.|TRBJ2-7|TRBV5-4|once|12
CASSPRTTEQYF
TGTGCCAGCAGCCCGAGAACCACGGAGCAGTACTTC
>.|TRBJ2-1|TRBV7-8|medium-sized|17
CASSRLRRALSYNEQFF
TGTGCCAGCAGCAGACTACGGCGGGCGCTCTCCTACAATGAGCAGTTCTTC
>TRBD1|TRBJ1-6|TRBV11-3|.|14
CASSYRGRNSPLHF
TGTGCCAGCAGCTACAGGGGGCGAAATTCACCCCTCCACTTT
>.|TRBJ2-3|TRBV11-1|.|14
CASSLGGGTDTQYF
TGTGCCAGCAGCTTAGGGGGGGGCACAGATACGCAGTATTTT
>TRBD1|TRBJ2-5|TRBV15|medium-sized|14
CATSRTGGEETQYF
TGTGCCACCAGCAGAACAGGGGGCGAAGAGACCCAGTACTTC
>.|TRBJ2-7|TRBV29-1|.|14
CSVEVGAVASEQYF
TGCAGCGTTGAAGTAGGTGCAGTGGCGTCCGAGCAGTACTTC
>TRBD1|TRBJ1-6|TRBV19|.|16
CASRDRAQTYNSPLHF
TGTGCCAGTAGAGACAGGGCTCAAACGTATAATTCACCCCTCCACTTT
>TRBD1|TRBJ1-4|TRBV5-1|.|13
CASSLGQGEKLFF
TGCGCCAGCAGCTTGGGACAGGGGGAAAAACTGTTTTTT
>.|TRBJ1-6|TRBV18|.|15
CASSPRQARDSPLHF
TGTGCCAGCTCACCACGACAGGCCCGGGATTCACCCCTCCACTTT
>.|TRBJ2-5|TRBV19|.|14
CASSSWGEGRTQYF
TGTGCCAGTAGTTCCTGGGGAGAGGGTCGGACCCAGTACTTC
>.|TRBJ2-1|TRBV7-3|few|16
CASSPWGERYRNEQFF
TGTGCCAGCAGCCCCTGGGGGGAGCGATATAGGAATGAGCAGTTCTTC
>.|TRBJ2-5|TRBV11-2|once|16
CASSSVTGANQETQYF
TGTGCCAGCAGCTCGGTCACAGGTGCCAACCAAGAGACCCAGTACTTC
>TRBD2|TRBJ2-2|TRBV2|.|16
CASSGASGRNTGELFF
TGTGCCAGCAGTGGGGCTAGCGGCCGGAACACCGGGGAGCTGTTTTTT
>.|TRBJ2-1|TRBV11-2|.|15
CASSLEQRAGNEQFF
TGTGCCAGCAGCCTTGAGCAGAGAGCAGGCAATGAGCAGTTCTTC
>.|TRBJ2-4|TRBV9|once|12
CASSVSGEIQYF
TGTGCCAGCAGCGTTTCAGGGGAAATTCAGTACTTC
>.|TRBJ1-5|TRBV2|.|15
CASSGRGYSNQPQHF
TGTGCCAGCAGTGGCCGGGGGTATAGCAATCAGCCCCAGCATTTT
>.|TRBJ1-2|TRBV11-1|few|13
CASSLASNYGYTF
TGTGCCAGCAGCTTAGCCAGTAACTATGGCTACACCTTC
>.|TRBJ2-7|TRBV5-1|.|13
CASSLDGGVEQYF
TGCGCCAGCAGCTTGGACGGCGGAGTGGAGCAGTACTTC
>.|TRBJ2-3|TRBV6-6|few|14
CASGRGGGTDTQYF
TGTGCCAGCGGCCGCGGTGGGGGGACAGATACGCAGTATTTT
>TRBD1|TRBJ1-1|TRBV6-6|.|13
CAIQPRGRTEAFF
TGTGCCATCCAACCCAGGGGGAGGACTGAAGCTTTCTTT
>.|TRBJ1-1|TRBV19|.|17
CASRRTATNIMNTEAFF
TGTGCCAGTAGGCGGACAGCCACGAATATAATGAACACTGAAGCTTTCTTT
>.|TRBJ2-7|TRBV6-1|.|13
CASSPRDSYEQYF
TGTGCCAGCAGTCCCCGGGACTCCTACGAGCAGTACTTC
>.|TRBJ1-5|TRBV6-1|.|14
CASSEQVSNQPQHF
TGTGCCAGCAGTGAACAGGTTAGCAATCAGCCCCAGCATTTT
>TRBD1|TRBJ1-2|TRBV27|.|16
CASSANRGSASYGYTF
TGTGCCAGCAGTGCAAACAGGGGCTCTGCAAGCTATGGCTACACCTTC
>.|TRBJ1-6|TRBV6-5|.|14
CATLAGPNNSPLHF
TGTGCCACCCTAGCAGGGCCGAATAATTCACCCCTCCACTTT
>.|TRBJ2-7|TRBV11-2|.|12
CASSPRRYEQYF
TGTGCCAGCAGCCCGCGGCGCTACGAGCAGTACTTC
>TRBD1|TRBJ1-5|TRBV2|few|15
CASTRTGFNNQPQHF
TGTGCCAGCACCAGGACAGGTTTTAACAATCAGCCCCAGCATTTT
>.|TRBJ1-1|TRBV18|.|13
CASSLGPTREAFF
TGTGCCAGCTCACTCGGACCCACGCGGGAAGCTTTCTTT
>.|TRBJ1-1|TRBV4-1|.|13
CASSLQGNTEAFF
TGCGCCAGCAGTCTTCAGGGGAACACTGAAGCTTTCTTT
>.|TRBJ1-1|TRBV29-1|.|11
CSESGGPSAFF
TGCAGCGAGTCGGGAGGGCCCTCAGCTTTCTTT
>TRBD1|TRBJ1-1|TRBV6-5|.|13
CASSWDRDTEAFF
TGTGCCAGCAGTTGGGACAGGGACACTGAAGCTTTCTTT
>.|TRBJ2-1|TRBV5-1|once|16
CASSLGGAQTYNEQFF
TGCGCCAGCAGCTTGGGGGGGGCTCAGACCTACAATGAGCAGTTCTTC
>.|TRBJ2-3|TRBV7-9|once|15
CASSLDGALPDTQYF
TGTGCCAGCAGCTTAGACGGGGCCCTCCCAGATACGCAGTATTTT
>.|TRBJ1-1|TRBV5-4|.|13
CASSFERNTEAFF
TGTGCCAGCAGCTTTGAGAGGAACACTGAAGCTTTCTTT
>TRBD2|TRBJ2-2|TRBV4-2|.|16
CASSQDLGLAGGKLFF
TGTGCCAGCAGCCAAGACCTGGGACTAGCGGGCGGCAAGCTGTTTTTT
>.|TRBJ1-5|TRBV6-6|.|14
CASRSGHENQPQHF
TGTGCCAGCAGATCGGGACACGAGAATCAGCCCCAGCATTTT
>.|TRBJ2-5|TRBV10-3|few|13
CAISQQQEETQYF
TGTGCCATCAGTCAACAACAGGAAGAGACCCAGTACTTC
>.|TRBJ2-7|TRBV7-9|once|15
CASSLFAKDGYEQYF
TGTGCCAGCAGCTTATTTGCTAAGGATGGCTACGAGCAGTACTTC
>.|TRBJ1-2|TRBV6-6|once|14
CASSKGRGAGGYTF
TGTGCCAGCAGTAAGGGACGGGGGGCGGGAGGCTACACCTTC
>.|TRBJ1-1|TRBV5-8|.|15
CASIPRWDPNTEAFF
TGTGCCAGCATCCCAAGGTGGGACCCGAACACTGAAGCTTTCTTT